This T cell receptor (beta chain) stems from a study of T-cell reconstitution after alpha-beta-depleted transplantation in children (dated by TCRdb to 2016 to 2017). Notes on the research overall: The study quantitatively tracked T-cell immune reconstitution after TCRalphabeta/CD19-depleted allogeneic hematopoietic cell transplantation in children using TCR repertoire profiling. Summary of the overall study and its limitations: The apparently early alphabetaT-cell count recovery about two months after transplant was reportedly dependent on only several hundred rapidly expanded clones derived from non-depleted graft cells. In some patients, high TCRbeta diversity at day 60 was attributed to recipient T cells and intrathymic progenitors that had survived conditioning. Hyperexpanded clone frequencies declined over subsequent months; after one year, T-cell counts and TCRbeta diversity were mostly attributed to newly produced T cells.

This clonotype was counted many times. The antigen this receptor binds is unknown. The record has no base qualities; no much larger clone is one base away. Germline trimming amounts to 5 bases on V and 0 bases on J, with 6 as the count of junction bases outside the gene matches. From the cysteine through the phenylalanine, the CDR3 covers 15 amino acids. The sequence is cut down to CDR3 DNA, 45 bases in frame from base 1. Via the germline V gene, CDR1 is SGHTA and CDR2 FQGTGA. The treatment or condition label, as the study defines it: allogeneic hematopoietic cell transplantation with graft depleted of TCRalphabeta T cells and CD19 B cells. The transplant recipients were children given TCRalphabeta/CD19-depleted allogeneic hematopoietic cell grafts. Libraries were built with PCR. Sequencing relied on an Illumina HiSeq 2500. TCR libraries were prepared with molecular barcoding, using unique molecular identifiers to normalize TCRbeta repertoire quantification. The public reads were reprocessed in TCRdb via fastp at Q25 and MiXCR, keeping in-frame beta chains. Under each unique CDR3 protein, matching rows form one entry showing the most common genes and DNA. Present in this sample are roughly 250,000 distinct CDR3 sequences, around 7.8% of which were seen just once. The biggest ten clones account for approximately 6% of the sample.

The chain uses TRBV7-3 and TRBJ2-7; 8 middle bases align to TRBD1. The source of this sequence is a male patient younger than 18 who had a stem cell transplant for acute lymphoblastic leukemia, so the T cells may come from the graft donor. The sample in question was PBMCs, mostly from graft donor cells, obtained 180 days after TCRalphabeta/CD19-depleted stem cell transplant. Here the CDR3 is given as CASSPGGSLSYEQYF. At the DNA level, the sequence is TGTGCCAGCAGCCCAGGGGGCTCCCTCTCCTACGAGCAGTACTTC. The variable domain in full, with residues beyond the CDR3 obtained from the reference TRBV7-3 and TRBJ2-7 genes, is GAGVSQTPSNKVTEKGKYVELRCDPISGHTALYWYRQSLGQGPEFLIYFQGTGAADDSGLPNDRFFAVRPEGSVSTLKIQRTERGDSAVYLCASSPGGSLSYEQYFGPGTRLTVT.